This T cell receptor beta chain originates from a study of blood T cell repertoires in COVID-19. Generated by immunoSEQ multiplex PCR, the TCRdb table keeps only in-frame clones and is missing some. The sample records roughly 140,000 clones, 80% to 90% being singletons. Donors were grouped by their self-reported clinical history. Recovered participants had two consecutive negative NP/OP PCR tests, healthcare professional clearance, or symptom resolution. The sample comprised PBMCs or T cells enriched from blood (not recorded which). This sequence was found in a man aged 50-60 years who had recovered from COVID-19.

The CDR3 loop is CASSAGAFTEAFF. CDR3 nucleotide sequence: TGTGCCAGCAGCGCAGGGGCATTCACTGAAGCTTTCTTT. The J gene is TRBJ1-1, the V gene TRBV3-1 (or the pseudogene TRBV3-2); weak D call: TRBD1 (6 bases). CDR3 length: 13 amino acids. The ends were cut back, 5 bases at V and 4 bases at J, with 11 bases in the middle. CDR1 is LGHDT and CDR2 is YNNKEL in the germline V gene (reference sequence).